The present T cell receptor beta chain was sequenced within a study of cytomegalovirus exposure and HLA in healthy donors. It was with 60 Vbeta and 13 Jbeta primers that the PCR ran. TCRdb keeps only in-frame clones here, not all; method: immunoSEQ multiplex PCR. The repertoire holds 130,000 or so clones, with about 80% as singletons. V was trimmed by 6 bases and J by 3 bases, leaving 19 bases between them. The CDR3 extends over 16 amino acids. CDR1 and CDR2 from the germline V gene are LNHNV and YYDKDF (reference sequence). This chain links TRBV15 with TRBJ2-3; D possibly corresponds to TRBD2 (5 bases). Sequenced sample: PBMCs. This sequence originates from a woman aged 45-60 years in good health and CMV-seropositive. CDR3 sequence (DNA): TGTGCCACCAGAGTGCGCCGGGGTCTGGGTACAGATACGCAGTATTTT. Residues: CATRVRRGLGTDTQYF.